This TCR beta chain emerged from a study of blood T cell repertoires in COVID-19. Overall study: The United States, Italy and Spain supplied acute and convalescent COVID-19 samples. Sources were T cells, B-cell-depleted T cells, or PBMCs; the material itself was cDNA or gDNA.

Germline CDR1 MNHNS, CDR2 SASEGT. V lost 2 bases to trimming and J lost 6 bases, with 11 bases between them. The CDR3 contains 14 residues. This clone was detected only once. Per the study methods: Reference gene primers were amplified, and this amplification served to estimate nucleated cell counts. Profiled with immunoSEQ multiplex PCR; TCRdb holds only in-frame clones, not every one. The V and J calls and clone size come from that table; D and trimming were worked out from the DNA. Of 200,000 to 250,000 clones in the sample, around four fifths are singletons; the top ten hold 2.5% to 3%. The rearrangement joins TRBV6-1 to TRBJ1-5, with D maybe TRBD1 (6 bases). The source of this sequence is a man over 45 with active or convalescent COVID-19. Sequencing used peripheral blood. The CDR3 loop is CASSEQGRSQPQHF. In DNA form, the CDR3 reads TGTGCCAGCAGTGAACAGGGGAGAAGTCAGCCCCAGCATTTT.